These 25 T cell receptor beta chains share one sample of origin, sequenced in a study of T cell clonotyping in hematopoietic cell transplantation. Clones were read by immunoSEQ multiplex PCR, and TCRdb kept only the in-frame ones, dropping some. The table shows approximately 10,000 clones, with about three quarters occurring only once. The input for sequencing was peripheral blood mononuclear cells, taken 180 days after allogeneic stem cell transplant. The receptors derive from a female patient in her forties or fifties who had an allogeneic stem cell transplant from a related donor, so the T cells may come from the graft donor. Some clones in this sample may be carry-over from other donors' samples.

This chain joins TRBV27 and TRBJ2-7, with 9 positions matching TRBD1. The CDR3 contains 15 residues. Germline V gene sequence: CDR1 MNHEY, CDR2 SMNVEV (reference sequence). Trimming at V came to 3 bases and at J to 2 bases, leaving 5 bases not matched to a gene. CDR3: CASSFTTGGAYEQYF. CDR3 coding DNA: TGTGCCAGCAGTTTTACGACAGGGGGGGCCTACGAGCAGTACTTC.

This clone has only one observation. The chain employs TRBV6-4 and TRBJ2-1; no firm D call. In germline, CDR1 is MRHNA, CDR2 SNTAGT. The V end lost 3 bases, the J end lost 1 base, and 13 bases lay between the germline ends. The CDR3 consists of 16 residues. Written as DNA, the CDR3 is TGTGCCAGCAGTGAAAACCCGAGTTCGTCCTACAATGAGCAGTTCTTC. It is translated as CASSENPSSSYNEQFF.

The rearrangement links TRBV14 to TRBJ2-5, with 12 bases aligning to TRBD2. Germline CDR1 reads SGHDN; CDR2 reads FVKESK. This CDR3 has 19 residues. V lost 1 base to trimming and J lost 2 bases; unmatched junction nucleotides: 11. CDR3 sequence reads: CASSQAMRTSGAPQETQYF. The CDR3 region has the DNA TGTGCCAGCAGCCAAGCCATGAGGACTAGCGGGGCCCCTCAAGAGACCCAGTACTTC.

This rearrangement joins TRBV7-2 to TRBJ1-1, with a possible D match to TRBD1 (6 bases). This CDR3 has 14 amino acids. The germline V gene encodes CDR1 SGHTA and CDR2 FQGNSA. Between the trimmed V and J ends, which lost 5 bases and 3 bases, there was a span of 13 bases. CDR3 DNA: TGTGCCAGCAGCCCGGGGGCGGTTCACACTGAAGCTTTCTTT. It translates to CASSPGAVHTEAFF.

The rearrangement uses TRBV4-3 and TRBJ2-6, with unresolved D. Deletions cut 0 bases from V and 0 bases from J, with 6 bases between. Germline lookup yields CDR1 LGHNA and CDR2 YSLEER. This CDR3 has 16 amino acids. CDR3 amino acids: CASSQDTSSGANVLTF. The CDR3 DNA follows: TGCGCCAGCAGCCAAGACACCAGCTCTGGGGCCAACGTCCTGACTTTC.

The chain has TRBV6-5 and TRBJ1-6, with D perhaps matching TRBD1 (6 bases). Looked up from germline, CDR1 is MNHEY and CDR2 is SVGAGI. This CDR3 is built from 15 residues. Trimming removed 6 bases from V and 7 bases from J, with 16 bases in between. CDR3 sequence (DNA): TGTGCCAGCAGCCCAAAGCGGACAGCGAATTCACCCCTCCACTTT. It is translated as CASSPKRTANSPLHF.

This chain connects TRBV9 to TRBJ2-2; the D is unclear. Germline assignment: CDR1 SGDLS and CDR2 YYNGEE. The CDR3 sequence is 13 residues long. The V and J ends lost 3 bases and 1 base respectively, with 4 bases between them. CDR3 nucleotide sequence: TGTGCCAGCAGCGCCGGGAACACCGGGGAGCTGTTTTTT. Protein sequence: CASSAGNTGELFF.

The V and J genes are TRBV6-5 and TRBJ1-1, with TRBD1 as a possible D gene (6 bases). This CDR3 has 13 residues. V lost 11 bases and J lost 1, with 14 bases in between. Germline V lookup: CDR1 MNHEY, CDR2 SVGAGI. This chain's CDR3 is CAALGRGNTEAFF. The CDR3 coding sequence is TGTGCCGCATTGGGCAGGGGGAACACTGAAGCTTTCTTT.

In its sample, this clone was seen a few times. The chain has TRBV30 and TRBJ1-2; D not certain. The CDR3 has 12 residues. Per germline, CDR1 GTSNPN and CDR2 SVGIG (reference sequence). Trimming removed 6 bases from V and 5 bases from J, with 13 bases in between. CDR3 sequence: CACRAPGYGYTF. The CDR3 DNA is TGTGCCTGTCGGGCCCCGGGTTATGGCTACACCTTC. The entire variable domain, with the rest obtained from reference TRBV30 and TRBJ1-2, is as follows: SQTIHQWPATLVQPVGSPLSLECTVEGTSNPNLYWYRQAAGRGLQLLFYSVGIGQISSEVPQNLSASRPQDRQFILSSKKLLLSDSGFYLCACRAPGYGYTFGSGTRLTVV.

The V gene is TRBV11-2, the J gene TRBJ1-1; no firm D call. Deletions cut 5 bases from V and 1 base from J, with 20 bases between. The germline CDR1 and CDR2 sequences are SGHAT and FQNNGV. The CDR3 runs 17 residues. As DNA, the CDR3 is TGTGCCAGCAGCCCCCCTGGGTACAGCATCGAGAACACTGAAGCTTTCTTT. It specifies CASSPPGYSIENTEAFF.

DNA for the CDR3: TGCGCCAGCAGCTTAGAATTGGACCTTCGTGGCTACACCTTC. Its translation is CASSLELDLRGYTF. The chain employs TRBV5-1 and TRBJ1-2; D remains ambiguous. The V and J ends lost 2 bases and 7 bases respectively, with 15 bases between them. The CDR3 sequence is 14 residues long. The germline CDR1 and CDR2 sequences are SGHRS and YFSETQ.

The V and J genes are TRBV5-6 and TRBJ1-2, with 8 bases fitting TRBD1. This CDR3 is built from 15 residues. Germline CDR1 is SGHDT and CDR2 is YYEEEE. J lost 2 bases, V lost 1 base, and 4 bases had no gene match. The DNA of the CDR3 is TGTGCCAGCAGCTTGTGGGACAGGTTAAACTATGGCTACACCTTC. Translation: CASSLWDRLNYGYTF.

The gene calls are TRBV30 and TRBJ2-7; D gene unclear. The V gene lost 5 bases and the J gene lost 0 bases, with 17 bases spanning the gap. In germline, CDR1 is GTSNPN, CDR2 SVGIG (reference sequence). This CDR3 is 15 amino acids long. This CDR3 is CAWGNEARPSYEQYF. The CDR3 coding sequence is TGTGCCTGGGGGAACGAAGCCAGGCCCTCCTACGAGCAGTACTTC.

The genes are TRBV19 and TRBJ2-3; D might be TRBD2 (5 bases). The V end was cut by 5 bases, the J end by 3 bases, with 12 bases between. This CDR3 comprises 14 residues. Germline V lookup: CDR1 LNHDA, CDR2 SQIVND (reference sequence). CDR3 in amino acids: CASSSRGMTDTQYF. The CDR3 nucleotides are TGTGCCAGTAGTTCCCGGGGTATGACAGATACGCAGTATTTT.

The rearrangement links TRBV7-9 to TRBJ1-5; no clear D gene. Germline lookup yields CDR1 SEHNR and CDR2 FQNEAQ (reference sequence). This CDR3 contains 15 residues. The V end lost 4 bases, the J end lost 1 base, and 11 bases lay between the germline ends. The CDR3: CASSSPGKSNQPQHF. The DNA for the CDR3 is TGTGCCAGCAGCTCCCCGGGGAAGAGCAATCAGCCCCAGCATTTT.

This clone was detected once. The rearrangement links TRBV2 to TRBJ1-5; no clear D. Trimming pared 8 bases from V and 4 bases from J, leaving 15 bases between. This CDR3 is 14 amino acids long. Germline V CDR1 and CDR2: SNHLY, FYNNEI. CDR3 amino acids: CASASSTGNQPQHF. In nucleotides, the CDR3 is TGTGCCAGCGCCTCATCAACCGGAAATCAGCCCCAGCATTTT.

The chain links TRBV6-4 to TRBJ2-6; no clear D. V was trimmed by 0 bases and J by 1 base, leaving 7 bases between them. Germline CDR1 and CDR2: MRHNA and SNTAGT. CDR3 size: 16 residues. The CDR3 region has the DNA TGTGCCAGCAGTGACTCGGTAGGGTCTGGGGCCAACGTCCTGACTTTC. It translates to CASSDSVGSGANVLTF.

The V gene is TRBV7-9, the J gene TRBJ1-3; D remains ambiguous. Trimming shortened V by 2 bases and J by 7 bases, and 12 bases separated the two germline ends. This CDR3 is 14 amino acids long. Germline values: CDR1 SEHNR, CDR2 FQNEAQ (reference sequence). The CDR3 DNA reads as TGTGCCAGCAGCTTACTTCTGGGCTCGAACACCATATATTTT. Its protein is CASSLLLGSNTIYF.

CDR3 amino acids: CASSLALADQGETQYF. In DNA form, the CDR3 reads TGTGCCAGCAGCTTAGCGCTGGCTGACCAGGGGGAGACCCAGTACTTC. This chain connects TRBV7-9 to TRBJ2-5, with a tentative D call TRBD1 (6 bases). The CDR3 contains 16 residues. In germline, CDR1 is SEHNR, CDR2 FQNEAQ (reference sequence). V dropped 0 bases and J dropped 5 bases, with 16 bases sitting between them.

V usage is TRBV4-3 and J usage is TRBJ2-1; 8 bases agree with TRBD1. CDR1 LGHNA and CDR2 YSLEER come from the germline V gene. The CDR3 totals 15 residues. The V segment lost 5 bases and the J segment 4 bases; nucleotides outside the gene matches: 7. CDR3 loop: CASSTTGQAYNEQFF. CDR3 in DNA: TGCGCCAGCAGCACCACGGGACAGGCTTACAATGAGCAGTTCTTC.

The V call is TRBV28, the J call TRBJ1-5; D remains ambiguous. Trimming took off 9 bases at V and 2 bases at J, with 17 bases between the two ends. Germline V gene lookup returns CDR1 MDHEN and CDR2 SYDVKM. The CDR3 consists of 15 residues. Here the CDR3 DNA reads TGTGCCAGTAATCCTGGACGATGGGGCAATCAGCCCCAGCATTTT. Translated: CASNPGRWGNQPQHF.

CDR3 nucleotides: TGTGCCAGCAGCTTGGTAGCCGGGACGGCTGGCTACACCTTC. It is translated as CASSLVAGTAGYTF. The J gene is TRBJ1-2, the V gene TRBV5-6; D is perhaps TRBD1 (5 bases). The V and J ends lost 0 bases and 7 bases respectively, with 13 bases between them. This CDR3 spans 14 amino acids. Germline V gene sequence: CDR1 SGHDT, CDR2 YYEEEE.

This chain uses TRBV14 with TRBJ2-7; the D gene is possibly TRBD1 (5 bases). Germline CDR1 is SGHDN and CDR2 is FVKESK. V shed 4 bases and J shed 5 bases, with 12 bases lying between them. This CDR3 has 13 amino acids. The CDR3 sequence: CASSPRALHEQYF. The CDR3 nucleotides are TGTGCCAGCAGCCCCAGGGCCCTGCACGAGCAGTACTTC.

V gene TRBV7-8 combines with J gene TRBJ2-5, with 9 bases matching TRBD1. The CDR3 extends over 16 amino acids. CDR1 and CDR2 from the germline V gene are SGHVS and FQNEAQ. Losses at the gene ends were 5 bases for V and 5 bases for J; bases not matched to a gene: 12. CDR3 nucleotide sequence: TGTGCCAGCAGCACCTCCGGGACAGGGATCCGGGAGACCCAGTACTTC. Translating it yields CASSTSGTGIRETQYF.

This chain uses TRBV15 with TRBJ2-1; D call uncertain. CDR1 is LNHNV and CDR2 is YYDKDF in the germline V gene (reference sequence). This CDR3 is built from 13 residues. Trimming stripped 3 bases from V and 4 bases from J, with 7 bases between. The DNA of the CDR3 is TGTGCCACCAGCAGGCTAATATACAATGAGCAGTTCTTC. This encodes CATSRLIYNEQFF.